The 20 T cell receptor beta chains below come from one sample, sequenced in a study of OX40 agonist ivuxolimab in advanced cancers. TCRdb keeps only in-frame clones here, not all; method: immunoSEQ multiplex PCR. The repertoire includes some 34,000 clones, roughly 84% of them detected once, and roughly 12% sits in the top ten. Sample: CD4+ or CD8+ T cells sorted from blood, taken in a trial of the OX40 agonist ivuxolimab. The receptor source for this set is an adult with an advanced solid tumor such as melanoma, head and neck, liver or kidney cancer.

This clone was seen only a few times. The chain links TRBV7-9 to TRBJ1-4; no definite D call. Germline-derived CDR1 and CDR2 are SEHNR and FQNEAQ (reference sequence). Trimming pared 1 base from V and 7 bases from J, leaving 13 bases between. There are 15 residues in the CDR3. CDR3 bases: TGTGCCAGCAGCTTAGATGGGGTGTATGGTGAAAAACTGTTTTTT. It is translated as CASSLDGVYGEKLFF.

V gene TRBV2 combines with J gene TRBJ2-7; D gene ambiguous. This CDR3 region has 13 residues. The V gene lost 7 bases and the J gene lost 0 bases, with 10 bases spanning the gap. Looked up from germline, CDR1 is SNHLY and CDR2 is FYNNEI. The CDR3 spells CASIGRDSYEQYF. The DNA for the CDR3 is TGTGCCAGCATTGGAAGGGACTCCTACGAGCAGTACTTC. Filled out from reference TRBV2 and TRBJ2-7, the complete variable domain reads EPEVTQTPSHQVTQMGQEVILRCVPISNHLYFYWYRQILGQKVEFLVSFYNNEISEKSEIFDDQFSVERPDGSNFTLKIRSTKLEDSAMYFCASIGRDSYEQYFGPGTRLTVT.

The rearrangement uses TRBV7-3 and TRBJ2-3; 8 bases line up with TRBD1. This CDR3 region has 15 residues. CDR1 SGHTA and CDR2 FQGTGA come from the germline V gene. The V and J ends lost 5 bases and 6 bases, in that order; junction bases with no gene match: 10. The CDR3 coding sequence is TGTGCCAGCAGCCGCGGACAGGGAAGTTGGGATACGCAGTATTTT. It yields the protein CASSRGQGSWDTQYF.

This clone has just one count. The gene calls are TRBV12-5 and TRBJ2-7; D is unresolved. The CDR3 is made up of 13 amino acids. Germline-derived CDR1 and CDR2 are LGHNT and FRNRAP. Between the trimmed V and J ends, which lost 9 bases and 0 bases, there was a span of 12 bases. The CDR3 reads CAREPVDSYEQYF. DNA of the CDR3: TGTGCTAGGGAGCCAGTAGACTCCTACGAGCAGTACTTC.

This chain links TRBV27 with TRBJ2-7; TRBD1 aligns across 7 bases. Germline V gene sequence: CDR1 MNHEY, CDR2 SMNVEV (reference sequence). This CDR3 region has 15 residues. With V trimmed by 4 bases and J by 0 bases, 6 bases remained unmatched. The CDR3 sequence is CASSYQAGGSYEQYF. As DNA, the CDR3 is TGTGCCAGCAGTTATCAAGCAGGGGGCTCCTACGAGCAGTACTTC.

The rearrangement uses TRBV5-1 and TRBJ2-3; D not certain. The CDR3 has 15 residues. From germline, CDR1 is SGHRS and CDR2 YFSETQ. The ends were cut back, 0 bases at V and 4 bases at J, with 12 bases in the middle. CDR3 protein: CASSLGVVGADTQYF. In DNA, the CDR3 is TGCGCCAGCAGCTTGGGTGTAGTTGGCGCAGATACGCAGTATTTT.

This clone was seen only once. The chain is built from TRBV19 and TRBJ2-5, with D perhaps TRBD1 (5 bases). Germline V gives CDR1 LNHDA, CDR2 SQIVND (reference sequence). V lost 9 bases and J 2 bases, leaving 10 bases between the germline ends. The CDR3 covers 12 residues. CDR3 protein: CAREDSQETQYF. Here the CDR3 DNA reads TGTGCCAGAGAAGACAGTCAAGAGACCCAGTACTTC.

This clone was observed a single time. This sequence joins TRBV13 and TRBJ2-7, with 7 bases lining up with TRBD2. CDR1 is PRHDT and CDR2 is FYEKMQ in the germline V gene (reference sequence). With V trimmed by 5 bases and J by 3 bases, 10 bases remained unmatched. This CDR3 spans 15 amino acids. The DNA for the CDR3 is TGTGCCAGCAGCCCCGGACTAGTCAAACGCTACGAGCAGTACTTC. Protein sequence: CASSPGLVKRYEQYF. The whole variable domain, remainder taken from reference TRBV13 and TRBJ2-7, is AAGVIQSPRHLIKEKRETATLKCYPIPRHDTVYWYQQGPGQDPQFLISFYEKMQSDKGSIPDRFSAQQFSDYHSELNMSSLELGDSALYFCASSPGLVKRYEQYFGPGTRLTVT.

V and J are TRBV13 and TRBJ1-3; 7 bases agree with TRBD1. The germline CDR1 and CDR2 sequences are PRHDT and FYEKMQ (reference sequence). The CDR3 has 13 residues. J was trimmed by 2 bases and V by 7 bases; bases with no gene match: 2. The CDR3 loop reads CASKTGTGNTIYF. DNA of the CDR3: TGTGCCAGCAAGACAGGGACTGGAAACACCATATATTTT.

This rearrangement joins TRBV7-2 to TRBJ1-1; the D gene is possibly TRBD1 (5 bases). The germline gives CDR1 SGHTA, CDR2 FQGNSA. The CDR3 length is 16 residues. V lost 4 bases, J lost 1 base, and 16 bases lay in between. The CDR3 sequence: CASSSGGWTKNTEAFF. CDR3 DNA: TGTGCCAGCAGCTCGGGAGGCTGGACAAAGAACACTGAAGCTTTCTTT.

The J gene is TRBJ2-1, the V gene TRBV19, with D perhaps TRBD1 (6 bases). V was clipped by 1 base and J by 5 bases, with 15 bases between them. The CDR3 is 16 amino acids. CDR1 and CDR2 from the germline V gene are LNHDA and SQIVND (reference sequence). The DNA of the CDR3 is TGTGCCAGTAGTATAGTCCCGGGCCAGGGGAACAATGAGCAGTTCTTC. It specifies CASSIVPGQGNNEQFF.

The chain employs TRBV29-1 and TRBJ2-7, with 11 bases that match TRBD2. Germline V gene lookup returns CDR1 SQVTM and CDR2 ANQGSEA. V shed 3 bases and J 3 bases; nucleotides not matched to a gene: 1. The CDR3 loop spans 13 amino acids. The CDR3 sequence is CSVELAGGYEQYF. CDR3 DNA sequence: TGCAGCGTTGAGCTAGCGGGAGGCTACGAGCAGTACTTC.

V usage is TRBV5-8 and J usage is TRBJ1-5; D uncertain. The germline V gene encodes CDR1 SGHTS and CDR2 YDEGEE. V lost 2 bases and J 4 bases, leaving 4 bases between the germline ends. This CDR3 is built from 12 residues. CDR3 DNA sequence: TGTGCCAGCAGCTTAACGAATCAGCCCCAGCATTTT. Encoded protein: CASSLTNQPQHF.

The chain carries TRBV6-6 and TRBJ1-2; 8 bases are a match to TRBD1. Per the germline V gene, CDR1 is MNHNY and CDR2 is SVGAGI (reference sequence). The CDR3 consists of 16 residues. The V segment lost 6 bases and the J segment 4 bases; nucleotides outside the gene matches: 13. Here the CDR3 reads CASRLRAGTGVYGYTF. The CDR3 nucleotides read TGTGCCAGCAGATTAAGAGCCGGGACAGGTGTCTATGGCTACACCTTC.

The V gene is TRBV5-6, the J gene TRBJ2-1; D remains unclear. V lost 4 bases and J lost 5, with 19 bases in between. The CDR3 has 16 amino acids. Germline CDR1 SGHDT, CDR2 YYEEEE. The CDR3 loop reads CASSDPTSSAHNEQFF. As DNA, the CDR3 is TGTGCCAGCAGCGACCCTACTTCCTCCGCCCACAATGAGCAGTTCTTC.

The chain has TRBV4-3 and TRBJ2-2; unclear D gene. In germline, CDR1 is LGHNA, CDR2 YSLEER. V was trimmed by 1 base and J by 6 bases, leaving 15 bases between them. CDR3 size: 16 residues. The CDR3 region is CASSQVSEAGAGELFF. The CDR3 coding sequence is TGCGCCAGCAGCCAAGTTTCAGAGGCAGGAGCCGGGGAGCTGTTTTTT.

This chain joins TRBV6-5 and TRBJ2-1; D is perhaps TRBD2 (6 bases). Germline-derived CDR1 and CDR2 are MNHEY and SVGAGI. V gave up 6 bases and J gave up 2 bases, with 11 bases separating them. The CDR3 extends over 14 amino acids. This chain's CDR3 is CASSRDWPYNEQFF. CDR3 in DNA: TGTGCCAGCAGCCGGGACTGGCCCTACAATGAGCAGTTCTTC.

This chain uses TRBV11-2 with TRBJ2-3, with no clear D. CDR3 size: 13 residues. The germline CDR1 and CDR2 sequences are SGHAT and FQNNGV. The V and J ends lost 3 bases and 8 bases respectively, with 12 bases between them. The CDR3 loop is CASSFPLDATQYF. DNA for the CDR3: TGTGCCAGCAGCTTCCCCCTAGATGCTACGCAGTATTTT.

The V gene is TRBV6-5, the J gene TRBJ2-1; TRBD2 agrees at 9 bases. CDR1 is MNHEY and CDR2 is SVGAGI in the germline V gene. Losses at the gene ends were 10 bases for V and 4 bases for J; bases not matched to a gene: 5. This CDR3 contains 13 residues. The CDR3 reads CATRTSAYNEQFF. DNA of the CDR3: TGTGCCACACGGACTAGCGCTTACAATGAGCAGTTCTTC.

The chain joins TRBV4-1 to TRBJ2-1; TRBD1 agrees at 7 bases. This CDR3 has 15 amino acids. The trim removed 1 base at V and 4 bases at J, leaving 4 bases unmatched. Germline loops: CDR1 MGHRA, CDR2 YSYEKL. CDR3 loop: CASSQAQGVYNEQFF. The CDR3 DNA follows: TGCGCCAGCAGCCAAGCGCAGGGGGTATACAATGAGCAGTTCTTC.